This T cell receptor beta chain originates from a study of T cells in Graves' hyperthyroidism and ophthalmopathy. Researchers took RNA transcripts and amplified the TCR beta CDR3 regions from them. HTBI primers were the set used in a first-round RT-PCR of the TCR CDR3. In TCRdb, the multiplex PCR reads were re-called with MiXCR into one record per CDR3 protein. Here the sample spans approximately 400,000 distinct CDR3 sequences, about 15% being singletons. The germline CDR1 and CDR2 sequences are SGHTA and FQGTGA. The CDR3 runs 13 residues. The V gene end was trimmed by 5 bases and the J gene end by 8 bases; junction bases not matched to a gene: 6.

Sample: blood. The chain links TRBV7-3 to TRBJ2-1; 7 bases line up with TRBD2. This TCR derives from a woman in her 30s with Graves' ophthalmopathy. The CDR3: CASSILGGDEQFF. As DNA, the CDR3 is TGTGCCAGCAGCATATTGGGAGGGGATGAGCAGTTCTTC. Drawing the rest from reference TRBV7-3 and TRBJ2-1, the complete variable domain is GAGVSQTPSNKVTEKGKYVELRCDPISGHTALYWYRQSLGQGPEFLIYFQGTGAADDSGLPNDRFFAVRPEGSVSTLKIQRTERGDSAVYLCASSILGGDEQFFGPGTRLTVL.